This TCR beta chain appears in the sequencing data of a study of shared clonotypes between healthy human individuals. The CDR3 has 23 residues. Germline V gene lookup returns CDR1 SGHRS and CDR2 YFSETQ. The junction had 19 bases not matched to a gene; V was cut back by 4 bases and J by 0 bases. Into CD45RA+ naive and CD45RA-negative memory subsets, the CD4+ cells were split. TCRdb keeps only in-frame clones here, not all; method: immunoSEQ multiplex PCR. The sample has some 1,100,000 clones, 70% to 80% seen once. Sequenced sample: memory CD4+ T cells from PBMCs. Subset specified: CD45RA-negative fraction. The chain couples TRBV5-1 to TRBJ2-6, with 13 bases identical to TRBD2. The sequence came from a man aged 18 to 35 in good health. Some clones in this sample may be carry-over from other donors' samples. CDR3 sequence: CASSPGLAGVSANYDSGANVLTF. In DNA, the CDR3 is TGCGCCAGCAGCCCCGGACTAGCGGGAGTTTCTGCCAACTACGACTCTGGGGCCAACGTCCTGACTTTC.